The subject of this entry is one T cell receptor beta chain. Its antigen remains unknown. PCR was performed using 60 Vbeta and 13 Jbeta primers. TCRdb's copy holds only in-frame clones and misses some; the assay was immunoSEQ multiplex PCR. The sample gives some 150,000 clones, about 80% of which show up once; 0.95% to 1.5% is in the top ten. The sample originates from a study of cytomegalovirus exposure and HLA in healthy donors. Study-wide points: What a later analysis showed was that several of the most significant clusters appeared linked to common viral pathogens. Confirmation in vitro established that three CMV-associated chains were specific for CMV antigens. According to an earlier analysis, most TCR beta V segments yielded productive rearrangements about 90% or about 30% of the time.

V lost 2 bases, J lost 9 bases, and 17 bases lay in between. The CDR3 runs to 15 residues. The germline gives CDR1 KGHSY, CDR2 FQNENV. The rearrangement uses TRBV16 and TRBJ2-1, with a possible D match to TRBD2 (5 bases). The sample taken for sequencing was PBMCs. The source is a woman aged 45-59 years in good health and CMV-seronegative. The DNA for the CDR3 is TGTGCCAGCAGCCAAGAGATGCAGCGGAGCAGTGAGCAGTTCTTC. Translated: CASSQEMQRSSEQFF.